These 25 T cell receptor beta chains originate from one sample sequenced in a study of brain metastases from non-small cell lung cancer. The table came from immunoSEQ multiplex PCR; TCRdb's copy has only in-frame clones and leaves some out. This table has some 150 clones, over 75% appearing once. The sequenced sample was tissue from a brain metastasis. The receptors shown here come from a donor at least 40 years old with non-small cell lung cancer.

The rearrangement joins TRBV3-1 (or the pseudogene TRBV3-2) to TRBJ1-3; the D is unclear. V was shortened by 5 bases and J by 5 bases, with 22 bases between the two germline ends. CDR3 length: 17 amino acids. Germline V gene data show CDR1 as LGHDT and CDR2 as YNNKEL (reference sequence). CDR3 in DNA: TGTGCCAGCAGCAGCCGAAATCCCATTCACGCACGAAACACCATATATTTT. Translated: CASSSRNPIHARNTIYF.

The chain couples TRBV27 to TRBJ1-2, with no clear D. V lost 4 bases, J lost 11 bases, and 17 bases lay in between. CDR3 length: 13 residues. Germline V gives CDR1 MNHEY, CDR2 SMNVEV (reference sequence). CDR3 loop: CASSSTLAGSYTF. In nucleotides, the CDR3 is TGTGCCAGCAGTTCGACCTTGGCTGGATCTTACACCTTC.

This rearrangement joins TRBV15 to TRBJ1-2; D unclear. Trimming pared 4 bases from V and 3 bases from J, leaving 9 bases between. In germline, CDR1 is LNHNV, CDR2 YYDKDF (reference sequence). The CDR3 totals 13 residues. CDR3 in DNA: TGTGCCACCAGCACCGGAAACGACTATGGCTACACCTTC. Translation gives CATSTGNDYGYTF.

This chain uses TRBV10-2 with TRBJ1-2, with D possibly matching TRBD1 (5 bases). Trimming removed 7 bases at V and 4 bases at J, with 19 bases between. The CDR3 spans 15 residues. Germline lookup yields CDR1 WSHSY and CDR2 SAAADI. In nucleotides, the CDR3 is TGCGCCAGCACCGATAGACAGTCTCGTTCCTATGGCTACACCTTC. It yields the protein CASTDRQSRSYGYTF.

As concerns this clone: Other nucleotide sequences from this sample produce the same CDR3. CDR3 sequence: CASSQGPSGNTIYF. The CDR3 coding sequence is TGCGCCAGCAGCCAAGGACCCAGTGGAAACACCATATATTTT. The V gene is TRBV4-3, the J gene TRBJ1-3; D is undetermined. The CDR3 loop spans 14 amino acids. V was pared by 1 base and J by 3 bases, with 7 bases between. The germline gives CDR1 LGHNA, CDR2 YSLEER.

The CDR3 loop reads CASIGGREHGYTF. CDR3 sequence (DNA): TGTGCCAGCATAGGTGGCAGGGAACATGGCTACACCTTC. This chain uses TRBV2 with TRBJ1-2, with D tentatively TRBD1 (5 bases). The CDR3 covers 13 residues. Trimming shortened V by 7 bases and J by 6 bases, and 15 bases separated the two germline ends. Germline CDR1 reads SNHLY; CDR2 reads FYNNEI.

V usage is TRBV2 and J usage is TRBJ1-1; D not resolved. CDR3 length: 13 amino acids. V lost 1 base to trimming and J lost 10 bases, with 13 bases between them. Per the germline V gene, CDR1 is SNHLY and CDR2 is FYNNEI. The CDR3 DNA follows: TGTGCCAGCAGTGAAGATCCAGTTGTCCCAGCTTTCTTT. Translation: CASSEDPVVPAFF.

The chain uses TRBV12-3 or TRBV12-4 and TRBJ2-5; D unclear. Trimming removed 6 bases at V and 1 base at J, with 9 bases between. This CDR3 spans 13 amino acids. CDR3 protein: CASSRNFQETQYF. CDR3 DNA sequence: TGTGCCAGCAGCCGGAACTTCCAAGAGACCCAGTACTTC.

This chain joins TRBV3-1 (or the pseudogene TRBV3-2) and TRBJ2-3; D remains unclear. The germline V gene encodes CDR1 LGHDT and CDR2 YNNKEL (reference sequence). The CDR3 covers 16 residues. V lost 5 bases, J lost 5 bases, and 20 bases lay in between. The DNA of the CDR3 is TGTGCCAGCAGCACGTTGCGTCCCATTTTGCAAGATACGCAGTATTTT. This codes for CASSTLRPILQDTQYF.

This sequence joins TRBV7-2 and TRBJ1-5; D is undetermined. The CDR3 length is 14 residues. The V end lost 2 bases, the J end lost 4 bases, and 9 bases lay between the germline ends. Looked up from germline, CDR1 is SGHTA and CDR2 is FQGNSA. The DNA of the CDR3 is TGTGCCAGCAGCTTAAGAGGGATTAATCAGCCCCAGCATTTT. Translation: CASSLRGINQPQHF.

CDR3 protein: CASKPAGNTDTQYF. The DNA for the CDR3 is TGTGCCAGCAAACCGGCGGGGAACACAGATACGCAGTATTTT. The genes are TRBV5-5 and TRBJ2-3; tentatively, D is TRBD2 (6 bases). Germline CDR1 SGHKS, CDR2 YYEKEE (reference sequence). The CDR3 runs to 14 residues. V lost 6 bases, J lost 2 bases, and 13 bases lay in between.

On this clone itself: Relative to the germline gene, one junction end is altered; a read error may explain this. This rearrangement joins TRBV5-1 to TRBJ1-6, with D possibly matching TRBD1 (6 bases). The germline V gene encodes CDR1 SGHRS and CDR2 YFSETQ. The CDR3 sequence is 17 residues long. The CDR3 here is CASSLSRSTGTNSPLHF. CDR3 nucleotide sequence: TGCGCTAGCAGCTTGTCCCGCTCTACGGGGACAAATTCACCCCTCCACTTT.

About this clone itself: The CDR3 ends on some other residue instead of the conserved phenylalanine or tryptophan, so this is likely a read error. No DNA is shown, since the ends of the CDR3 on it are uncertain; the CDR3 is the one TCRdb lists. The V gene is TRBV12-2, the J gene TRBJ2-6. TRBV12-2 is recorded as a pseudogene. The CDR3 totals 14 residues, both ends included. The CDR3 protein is CASRMLMTPHKVGL.

CDR3 nucleotide sequence: TGTGCCAGCAGCTCACACAGGGATATCGGGGAGCTGTTTTTT. It codes for CASSSHRDIGELFF. The chain links TRBV5-6 to TRBJ2-2, with a weak D call TRBD1 (6 bases). The CDR3 spans 14 residues. The germline V and J ends were trimmed by 3 bases and 7 bases, with 13 bases remaining between them. Germline assignment: CDR1 SGHDT and CDR2 YYEEEE.

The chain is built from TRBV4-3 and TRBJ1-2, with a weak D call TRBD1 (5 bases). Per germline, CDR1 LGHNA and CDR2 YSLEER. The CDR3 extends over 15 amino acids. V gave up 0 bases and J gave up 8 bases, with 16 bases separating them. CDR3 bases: TGCGCCAGCAGCCAAGACTCCGGCAGGGAAGGGGGCTACACCTTC. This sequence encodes CASSQDSGREGGYTF.

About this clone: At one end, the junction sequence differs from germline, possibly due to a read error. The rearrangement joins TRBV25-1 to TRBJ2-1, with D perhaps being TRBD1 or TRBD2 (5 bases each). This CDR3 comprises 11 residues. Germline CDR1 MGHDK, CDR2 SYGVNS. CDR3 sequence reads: CASSLGDEQFF. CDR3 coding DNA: TGTGCCAGCAGCCTGGGGGATGAGCAATTCTTC.

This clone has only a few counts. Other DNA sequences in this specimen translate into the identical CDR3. This chain's CDR3 is CASSGGSNQPQHF. The CDR3 DNA reads as TGCGCCAGCAGTGGAGGAAGCAATCAGCCCCAGCATTTT. The chain combines TRBV10-2 with TRBJ1-5, with D unclear. Germline values: CDR1 WSHSY, CDR2 SAAADI. With 4 bases removed from V and 1 base from J, the gap between germline ends came to 5 bases. The CDR3 runs to 13 residues.

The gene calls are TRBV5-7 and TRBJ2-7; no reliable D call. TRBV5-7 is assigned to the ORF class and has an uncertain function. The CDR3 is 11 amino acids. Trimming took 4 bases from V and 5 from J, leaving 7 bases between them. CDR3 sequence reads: CASSPVHEQYV. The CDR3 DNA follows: TGTGCCAGCAGCCCTGTTCACGAGCAGTACGTC.

CDR3 nucleotide sequence: TGTGCCAGCAGTAGCCGGATTCTAGGTGAAGCTTTCTTT. As protein: CASSSRILGEAFF. The chain has TRBV27 and TRBJ1-1; D remains unclear. Trimming took off 5 bases at V and 7 bases at J, with 14 bases between the two ends. This CDR3 contains 13 residues. Looked up from germline, CDR1 is MNHEY and CDR2 is SMNVEV (reference sequence).

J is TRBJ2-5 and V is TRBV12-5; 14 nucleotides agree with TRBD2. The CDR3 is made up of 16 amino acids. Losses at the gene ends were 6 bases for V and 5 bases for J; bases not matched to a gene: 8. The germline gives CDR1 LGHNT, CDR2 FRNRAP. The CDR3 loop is CASGSGLAGARETQYF. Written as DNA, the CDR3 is TGTGCTAGTGGCTCGGGACTAGCGGGGGCTCGGGAGACCCAGTACTTC.

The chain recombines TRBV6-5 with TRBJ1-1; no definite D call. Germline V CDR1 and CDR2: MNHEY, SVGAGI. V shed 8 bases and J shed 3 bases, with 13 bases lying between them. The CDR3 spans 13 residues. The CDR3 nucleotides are TGTGCCAGCGTTAGGGATCGTTACACTGAAGCTTTCTTT. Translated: CASVRDRYTEAFF.

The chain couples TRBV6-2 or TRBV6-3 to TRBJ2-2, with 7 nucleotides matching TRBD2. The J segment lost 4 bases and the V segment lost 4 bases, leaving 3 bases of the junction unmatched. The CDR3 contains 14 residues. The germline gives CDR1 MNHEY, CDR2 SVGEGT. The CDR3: CASSWGGSTGELFF. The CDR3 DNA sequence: TGTGCCAGCAGTTGGGGCGGGAGCACCGGGGAGCTGTTTTTT.

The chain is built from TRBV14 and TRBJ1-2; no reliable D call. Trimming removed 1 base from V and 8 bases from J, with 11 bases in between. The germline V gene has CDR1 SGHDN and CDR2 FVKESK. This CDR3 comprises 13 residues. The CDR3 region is CASSQVFSDGYTF. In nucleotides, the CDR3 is TGTGCCAGCAGCCAAGTCTTCTCGGACGGCTACACCTTC. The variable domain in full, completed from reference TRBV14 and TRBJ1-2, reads EAGVTQFPSHSVIEKGQTVTLRCDPISGHDNLYWYRRVMGKEIKFLLHFVKESKQDESGMPNNRFLAERTGGTYSTLKVQPAELEDSGVYFCASSQVFSDGYTFGSGTRLTVV.

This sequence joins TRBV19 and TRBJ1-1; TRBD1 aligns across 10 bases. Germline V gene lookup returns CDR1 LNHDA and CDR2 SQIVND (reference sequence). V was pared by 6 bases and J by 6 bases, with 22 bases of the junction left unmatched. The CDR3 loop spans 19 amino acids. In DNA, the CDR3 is TGTGCCAGTAGCCCCCTACTCGATCCGGGACAGGGGAGGGGCGCTGAAGCTTTCTTT. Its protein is CASSPLLDPGQGRGAEAFF.

The CDR3 region is CASSLPEGTYNEQFF. Here the CDR3 DNA reads TGTGCCAGCAGCCTTCCGGAGGGCACCTACAATGAGCAGTTCTTC. The V call is TRBV28, the J call TRBJ2-1; weak D call: TRBD2 (6 bases). Trimming removed 6 bases from V and 2 bases from J, with 14 bases in between. Germline V CDR1 and CDR2: MDHEN, SYDVKM. This CDR3 has 15 residues.